This TCR beta chain was identified in a study (dated by TCRdb to between 2015 and 2016). Study-wide context: The study tested whether tumor-infiltrating Tregs in breast cancer are recruited from blood Tregs or converted in situ from other CD4+ T cell subsets.

V loses 3 bases, J loses 4 bases, and the germline ends lie 3 bases apart. Including the terminal cysteine and phenylalanine, the CDR3 comprises 12 residues. Only CDR3 DNA is held: 36 bases, read in frame from base 1. Taken from the germline V gene, the CDR1 and CDR2 loops are SGHVS and FNYEAQ. Full-length TCR variable regions were amplified by 5' RACE PCR with constant-region reverse primers, followed by semi-nested PCR with Nested Universal Primer A. Using the ReliaPrep RNA Cell Miniprep System, total RNA was extracted, and the SMARTer RACE 5'/3' Kit was then used to reverse transcribe the RNA into 5'RACE-ready cDNA. Full-length TCR alpha and beta libraries were barcoded with multiplex adaptors and sequenced on an Illumina MiSeq. Regarding the original processing steps: For each of nine subset-tissue groups, sequencing data from the five patients were pooled, and the groups were compared by unsupervised clustering of TCR gene usage. The Morisita-Horn index was used to calculate repertoire similarity, with shared sequences weighted according to their contribution to each repertoire. TCRdb itself trimmed the public reads at Q25 with fastp, ran MiXCR and retained productive beta chains. Here each entry gathers all rows of one CDR3 protein and keeps the most common genes and DNA. TCRdb, not the authors, supplied the V and J calls. The sample has 35,000 to 50,000 distinct CDR3 sequences on record, around 28% of them singletons. Less than 5% of the sample is in the top ten clones.

To note about this clonotype: This clone's antigen is unknown. Base qualities are not provided; no much larger clone lies one nucleotide away.

The memory CD4+ T cell population was isolated based on a CD4+CD45RO+CD25- phenotype. Tregs, naive and memory CD4+ T cells from tumor, blood and ipsilateral draining lymph nodes of a few breast cancer patients underwent full-length TCR alpha and beta sequencing. Tumor tissue, along with lymph nodes from ipsilateral axillary dissection, was perfused with PBS, minced, and then digested using collagenase I and hyaluronidase. Sorted cell populations were confirmed by FACS to exceed 90% purity. The full study reports these points: Validation in the larger cohort was restricted to a single TCR beta V-J rearrangement rather than whole repertoires. The greatest overlap of tumor-infiltrating Treg TCR alpha and beta sequences was observed with tumor naive CD4+ T cells, followed by blood naive CD4+ T cells. In terms of TCR gene usage, tumor memory CD4+ T cells clustered together with blood and lymph node memory CD4+ cells, as well as with lymph node naive CD4+ cells.

The V and J segments used are TRBV7-6 and TRBJ2-2; the D gene identity is not certain. Material for sequencing was tumor-infiltrating memory CD4+ T cells sorted from the breast tumor. Interpreted using the paper, the cell subset or site label stands for: memory CD4+ T cells, CD4+CD45RO+CD25-. This clonotype was sampled from a female donor with breast cancer. The DNA reads TGTGCCAGCAGCTTCCCCACCGGGGAGCTGTTTTTT. It codes for CASSFPTGELFF.